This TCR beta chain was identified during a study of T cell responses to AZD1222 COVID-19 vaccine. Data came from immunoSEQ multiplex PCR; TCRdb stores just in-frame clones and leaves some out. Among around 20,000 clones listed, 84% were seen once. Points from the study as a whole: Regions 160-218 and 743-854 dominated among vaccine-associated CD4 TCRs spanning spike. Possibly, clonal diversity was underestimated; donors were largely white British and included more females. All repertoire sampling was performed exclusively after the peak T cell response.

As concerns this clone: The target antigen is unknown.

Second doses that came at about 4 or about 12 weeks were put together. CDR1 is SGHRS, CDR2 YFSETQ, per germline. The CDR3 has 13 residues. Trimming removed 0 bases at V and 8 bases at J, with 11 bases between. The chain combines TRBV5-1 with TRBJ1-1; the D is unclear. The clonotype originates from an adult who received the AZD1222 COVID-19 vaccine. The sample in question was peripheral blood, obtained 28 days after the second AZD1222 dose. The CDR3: CASSLAGPSEAFF. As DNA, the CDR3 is TGCGCCAGCAGCTTGGCTGGACCTAGCGAAGCTTTCTTT.